The rows below give T cell receptor beta chains drawn from one sample of a study of T cell responses to AZD1222 COVID-19 vaccine. Sequencing was performed with immunoSEQ multiplex PCR; in TCRdb, only in-frame clones are kept and a portion is missing. The data hold more than 150,000 clones, with about nine tenths observed a single time. The source material was peripheral blood, sampled on day 0 of AZD1222 vaccination. The receptors were gathered from an adult in good health. Both conserved end residues are trimmed from each CDR3. Expanded clones get a size class; other rows say once, few or many, or leave the size out.

abundance,j_gene,v_gene,CDR3aa
NA,TRBJ2-3,TRBV27,ASSLSSDTQY
NA,TRBJ1-1,TRBV28,ASRRTGSRAF
few,TRBJ2-7,TRBV19,ASSIVGQGSSYEQY
NA,TRBJ2-7,TRBV7-9,ASSSPTGSAY
NA,TRBJ1-2,TRBV29-1,SAASGGPNFNYGYT
NA,TRBJ1-2,TRBV27,ASSLGRGQGGYGYT
NA,TRBJ2-2,TRBV6-5,ASRLSGEPGELF
NA,TRBJ1-1,TRBV24-1,ATSDDNRGTTEAF
NA,TRBJ1-2,TRBV5-1,ASSLAGGRNYGYT
NA,TRBJ2-5,TRBV4-3,ASSQEVAGYQETQY
once,TRBJ2-2,TRBV7-3,ASSLPQRTGELF
NA,TRBJ1-5,TRBV2,ASSEARRDQPQH
few,TRBJ1-1,TRBV5-1,ASSPGQARTTF
NA,TRBJ1-2,TRBV28,ASSLSAPGPSYGYT
NA,TRBJ1-1,TRBV4-2,ASRPHGGSESTEAF
NA,TRBJ2-2,TRBV13,ASSSSPGQTFTGELF